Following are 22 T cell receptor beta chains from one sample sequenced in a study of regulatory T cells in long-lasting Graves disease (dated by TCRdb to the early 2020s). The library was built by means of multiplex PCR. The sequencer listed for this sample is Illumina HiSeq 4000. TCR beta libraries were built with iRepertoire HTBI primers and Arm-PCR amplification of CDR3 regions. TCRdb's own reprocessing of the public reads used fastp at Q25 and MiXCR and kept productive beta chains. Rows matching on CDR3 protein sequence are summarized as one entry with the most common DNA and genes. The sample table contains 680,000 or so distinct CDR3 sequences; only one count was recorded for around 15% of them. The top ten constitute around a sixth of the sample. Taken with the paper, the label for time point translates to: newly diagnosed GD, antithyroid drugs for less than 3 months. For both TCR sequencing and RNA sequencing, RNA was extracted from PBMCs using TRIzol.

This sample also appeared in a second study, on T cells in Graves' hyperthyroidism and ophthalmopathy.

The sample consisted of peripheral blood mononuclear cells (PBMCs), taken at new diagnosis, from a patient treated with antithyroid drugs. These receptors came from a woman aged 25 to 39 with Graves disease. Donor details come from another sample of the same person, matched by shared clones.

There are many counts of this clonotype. DNA for the CDR3: TGTGCCAGCAGCAAAAGACGGTTATACGAGCAGTACTTC. The encoded protein is CASSKRRLYEQYF. The V call is TRBV7-2, the J call TRBJ2-7; D ambiguous. CDR1 and CDR2 from the germline V gene are SGHTA and FQGNSA. V was trimmed by 5 bases and J by 4 bases, leaving 12 bases between them. CDR3 length equals 13 residues.

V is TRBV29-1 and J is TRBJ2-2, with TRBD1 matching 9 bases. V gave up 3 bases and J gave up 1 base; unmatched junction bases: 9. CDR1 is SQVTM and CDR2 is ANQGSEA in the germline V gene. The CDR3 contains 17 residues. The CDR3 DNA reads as TGCAGCGTTGAGGGGGTAGGGGACAGGGAGAACACCGGGGAGCTGTTTTTT. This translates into CSVEGVGDRENTGELFF.

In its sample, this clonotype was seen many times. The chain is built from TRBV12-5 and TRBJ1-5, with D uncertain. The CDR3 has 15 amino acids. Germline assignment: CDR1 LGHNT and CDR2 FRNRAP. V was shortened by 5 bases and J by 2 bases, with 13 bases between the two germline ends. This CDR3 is CASGPQSVGNQPQHF. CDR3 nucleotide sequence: TGTGCTAGTGGTCCTCAGAGCGTTGGCAATCAGCCCCAGCATTTT.

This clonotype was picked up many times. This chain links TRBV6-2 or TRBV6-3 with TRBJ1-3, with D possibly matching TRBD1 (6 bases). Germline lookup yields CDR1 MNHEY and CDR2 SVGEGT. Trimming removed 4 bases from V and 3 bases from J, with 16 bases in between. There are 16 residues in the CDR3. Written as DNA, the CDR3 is TGTGCCAGCAGTTCTCTACAGGGTTCGGGTGGAAACACCATATATTTT. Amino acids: CASSSLQGSGGNTIYF.

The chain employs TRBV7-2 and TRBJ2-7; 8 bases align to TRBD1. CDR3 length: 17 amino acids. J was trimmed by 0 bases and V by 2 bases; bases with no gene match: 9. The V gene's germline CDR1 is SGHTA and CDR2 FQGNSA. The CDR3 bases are TGTGCCAGCAGCTTATCCCGGGACAGGTATGGCTCCTACGAGCAGTACTTC. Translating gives CASSLSRDRYGSYEQYF.

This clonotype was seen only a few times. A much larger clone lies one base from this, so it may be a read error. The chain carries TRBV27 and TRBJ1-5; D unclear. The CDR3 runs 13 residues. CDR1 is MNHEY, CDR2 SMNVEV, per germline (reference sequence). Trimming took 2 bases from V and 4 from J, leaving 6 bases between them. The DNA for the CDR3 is TGTGCCAGCAGTTTAAGGCAGAATCAGCCCCAGCATTTT. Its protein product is CASSLRQNQPQHF.

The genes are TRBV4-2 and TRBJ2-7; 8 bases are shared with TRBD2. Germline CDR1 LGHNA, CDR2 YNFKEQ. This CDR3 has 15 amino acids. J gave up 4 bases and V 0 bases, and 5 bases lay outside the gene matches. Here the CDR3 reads CASSQDSGAQYEQYF. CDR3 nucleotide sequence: TGTGCCAGCAGCCAAGATAGCGGGGCACAATACGAGCAGTACTTC.

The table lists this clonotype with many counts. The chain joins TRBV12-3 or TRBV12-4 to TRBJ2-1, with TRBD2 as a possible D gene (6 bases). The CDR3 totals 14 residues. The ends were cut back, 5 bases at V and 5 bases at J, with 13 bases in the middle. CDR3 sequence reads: CASSRISGHNEQFF. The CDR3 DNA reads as TGTGCCAGCAGTCGAATTAGCGGACACAATGAGCAGTTCTTC.

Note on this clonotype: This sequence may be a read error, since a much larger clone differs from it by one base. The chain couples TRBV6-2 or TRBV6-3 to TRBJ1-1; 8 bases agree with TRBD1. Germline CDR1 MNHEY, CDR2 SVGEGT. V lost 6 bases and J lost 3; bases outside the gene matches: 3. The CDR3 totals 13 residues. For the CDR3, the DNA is TGTGCCAGCAGGGACAGGGCGCACACTGAAGCTTTCTTT. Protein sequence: CASRDRAHTEAFF.

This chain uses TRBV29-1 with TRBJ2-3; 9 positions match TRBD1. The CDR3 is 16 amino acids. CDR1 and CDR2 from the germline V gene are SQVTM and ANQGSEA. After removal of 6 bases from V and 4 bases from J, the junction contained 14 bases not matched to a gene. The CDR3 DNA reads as TGCAGCGTCGGGGAGCCGGGACAGGGTATCCCAGATACGCAGTATTTT. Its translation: CSVGEPGQGIPDTQYF.

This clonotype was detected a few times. The CDR3 sequence: CASSQGVGTASSGNTIYF. For the CDR3, the DNA is TGTGCCAGCAGCCAAGGTGTTGGGACAGCCAGCTCTGGAAACACCATATATTTT. The rearrangement links TRBV4-2 to TRBJ1-3, with 7 positions matching TRBD1. The ends lost 1 base at V and 0 bases at J; junction bases unmatched: 9. Germline CDR1 and CDR2: LGHNA and YNFKEQ. There are 18 residues in the CDR3.

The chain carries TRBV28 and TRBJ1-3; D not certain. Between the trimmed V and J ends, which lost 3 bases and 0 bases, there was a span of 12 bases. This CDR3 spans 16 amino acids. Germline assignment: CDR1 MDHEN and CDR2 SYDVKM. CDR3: CASSFIGEFSGNTIYF. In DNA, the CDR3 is TGTGCCAGCAGTTTTATTGGGGAATTCTCTGGAAACACCATATATTTT. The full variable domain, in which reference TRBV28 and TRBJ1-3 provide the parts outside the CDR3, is DVKVTQSSRYLVKRTGEKVFLECVQDMDHENMFWYRQDPGLGLRLIYFSYDVKMKEKGDIPEGYSVSREKKERFSLILESASTNQTSMYLCASSFIGEFSGNTIYFGEGSWLTVV.

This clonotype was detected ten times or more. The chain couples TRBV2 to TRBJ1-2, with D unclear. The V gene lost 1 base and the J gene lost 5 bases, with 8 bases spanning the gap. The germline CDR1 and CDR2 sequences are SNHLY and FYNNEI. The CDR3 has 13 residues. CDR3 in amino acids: CASSEDPGYGYTF. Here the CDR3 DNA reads TGTGCCAGCAGTGAAGACCCTGGATATGGCTACACCTTC.

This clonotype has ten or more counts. CDR3 sequence: CASSEVGQKGEQYF. The CDR3 nucleotides read TGTGCCAGCAGTGAGGTTGGGCAGAAAGGAGAGCAGTACTTC. This chain joins TRBV6-1 and TRBJ2-7; D uncertain. Trimming pared 3 bases from V and 7 bases from J, leaving 16 bases between. CDR3 length: 14 residues. Germline CDR1 MNHNS, CDR2 SASEGT.

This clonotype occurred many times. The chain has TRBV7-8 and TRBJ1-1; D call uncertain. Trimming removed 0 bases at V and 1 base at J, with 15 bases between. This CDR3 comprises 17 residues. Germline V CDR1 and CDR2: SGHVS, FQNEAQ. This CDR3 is CASSLARLSTRNTEAFF. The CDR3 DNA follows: TGTGCCAGCAGCTTAGCTAGACTATCGACAAGGAACACTGAAGCTTTCTTT.

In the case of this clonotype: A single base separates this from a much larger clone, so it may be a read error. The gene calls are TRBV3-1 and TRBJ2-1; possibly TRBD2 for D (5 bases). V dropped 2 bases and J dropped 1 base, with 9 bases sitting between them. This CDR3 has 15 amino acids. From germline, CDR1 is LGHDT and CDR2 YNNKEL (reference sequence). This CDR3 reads CASSQLQRSYNEQFF. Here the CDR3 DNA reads TGTGCCAGCAGCCAACTGCAGCGGTCCTACAATGAGCAGTTCTTC.

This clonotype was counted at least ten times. For the CDR3, the DNA is TGTGCCAGCAGCCACAGGGGGCTAGGCAATCAGCCCCAGCATTTT. It specifies CASSHRGLGNQPQHF. The chain uses TRBV11-2 and TRBJ1-5; TRBD1 agrees at 9 bases. The germline V gene encodes CDR1 SGHAT and CDR2 FQNNGV. Trimming at V came to 5 bases and at J to 2 bases, leaving 4 bases not matched to a gene. The CDR3 is made up of 15 amino acids.

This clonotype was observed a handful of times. CDR3 DNA sequence: TGTGCCATCAGTGACCCTACCCGGACCCGTACCGTCCCCTACAATGAGCAGTTCTTC. Protein product: CAISDPTRTRTVPYNEQFF. This rearrangement joins TRBV10-3 to TRBJ2-1; D is unresolved. The V end was cut by 3 bases, the J end by 2 bases, with 23 bases between. The germline V gene has CDR1 ENHRY and CDR2 SYGVKD. This CDR3 has 19 residues.

This chain's CDR3 is CSVEDRGRARSNYGYTF. The DNA of the CDR3 is TGCAGCGTTGAAGATCGAGGGAGGGCACGGTCTAACTATGGCTACACCTTC. This chain connects TRBV29-1 to TRBJ1-2; D unresolved. Deletions cut 0 bases from V and 0 bases from J, with 17 bases between. CDR3 length: 17 residues. In germline, CDR1 is SQVTM, CDR2 ANQGSEA.

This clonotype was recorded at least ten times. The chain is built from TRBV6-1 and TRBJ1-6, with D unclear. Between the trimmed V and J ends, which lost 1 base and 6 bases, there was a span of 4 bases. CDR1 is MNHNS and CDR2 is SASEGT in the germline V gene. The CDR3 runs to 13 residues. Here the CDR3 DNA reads TGTGCCAGCAGTGAAGAATTTAATTCACCCCTCCACTTT. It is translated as CASSEEFNSPLHF.

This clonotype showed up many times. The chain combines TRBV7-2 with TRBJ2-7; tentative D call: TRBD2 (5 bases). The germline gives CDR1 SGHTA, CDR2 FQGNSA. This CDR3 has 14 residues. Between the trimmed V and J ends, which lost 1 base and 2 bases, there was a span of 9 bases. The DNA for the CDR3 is TGTGCCAGCAGCTTAGAACGGGGTACCTACGAGCAGTACTTC. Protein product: CASSLERGTYEQYF.

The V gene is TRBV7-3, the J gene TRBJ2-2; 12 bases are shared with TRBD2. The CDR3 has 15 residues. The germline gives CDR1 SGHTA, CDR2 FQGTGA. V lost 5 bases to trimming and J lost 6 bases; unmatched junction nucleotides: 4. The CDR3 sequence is CASSPSGRASGELFF. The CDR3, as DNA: TGTGCCAGCAGCCCTAGCGGGAGGGCGTCCGGGGAGCTGTTTTTT.